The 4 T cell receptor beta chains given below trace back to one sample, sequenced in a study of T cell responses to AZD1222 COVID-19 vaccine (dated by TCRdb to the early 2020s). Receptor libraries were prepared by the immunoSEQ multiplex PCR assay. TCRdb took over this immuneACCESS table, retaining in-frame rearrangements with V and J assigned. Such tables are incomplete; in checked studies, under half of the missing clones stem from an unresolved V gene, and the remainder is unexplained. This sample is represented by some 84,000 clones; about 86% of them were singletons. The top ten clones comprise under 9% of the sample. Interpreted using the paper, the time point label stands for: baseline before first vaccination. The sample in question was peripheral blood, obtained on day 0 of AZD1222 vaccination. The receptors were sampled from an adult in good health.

The chain's CDR3 is CASSPDRGLNTEAFF. The DNA of the CDR3 is TGTGCCAGCAGTCCTGACAGGGGGCTGAACACTGAAGCTTTCTTT. The chain links TRBV6-4 to TRBJ1-1; 10 bases fit TRBD1. Unmatched junction bases numbered 3, after V lost 5 bases and J lost 0 bases. The CDR3 has 15 amino acids. The V gene's germline CDR1 is MRHNA and CDR2 SNTAGT.

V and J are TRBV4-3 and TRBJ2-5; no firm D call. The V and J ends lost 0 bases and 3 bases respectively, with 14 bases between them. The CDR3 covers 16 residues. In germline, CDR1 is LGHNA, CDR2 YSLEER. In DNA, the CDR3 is TGCGCCAGCAGCCAAGATAAAGGGCAGCCAAAAGAGACCCAGTACTTC. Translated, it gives CASSQDKGQPKETQYF.

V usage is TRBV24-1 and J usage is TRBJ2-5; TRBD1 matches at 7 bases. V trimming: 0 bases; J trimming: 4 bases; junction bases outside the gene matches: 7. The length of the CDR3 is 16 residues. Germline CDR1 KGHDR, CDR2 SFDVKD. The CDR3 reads CATSDLTRTGGETQYF. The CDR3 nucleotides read TGTGCCACCAGTGATTTGACCCGGACAGGCGGAGAGACCCAGTACTTC.

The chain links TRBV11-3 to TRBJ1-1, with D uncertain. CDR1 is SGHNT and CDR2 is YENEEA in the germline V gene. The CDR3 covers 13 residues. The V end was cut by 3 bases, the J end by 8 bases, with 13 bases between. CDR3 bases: TGTGCCAGCAGCTTGGGCCGCGGGGTCGAAGCTTTCTTT. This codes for CASSLGRGVEAFF.